A selection of T cell receptor beta chains follows, all from one sample in a study of OX40 agonist ivuxolimab in advanced cancers. TCRdb's copy holds only in-frame clones and misses some; the assay was immunoSEQ multiplex PCR. This sample has approximately 65,000 clones, with more than 75% found just once. Sequenced here: CD4+ or CD8+ T cells sorted from blood, sampled in a trial of the OX40 agonist ivuxolimab. These receptors were collected from an adult with an advanced solid tumor such as melanoma, head and neck, liver or kidney cancer. Both conserved end residues are part of each CDR3. The D gene is left open where the match is weak. Clone size is given for some rows only: seen once, a few or many times, or a class if the clone is expanded.

J gene: TRBJ1-4; D gene: .; CDR3 length: 16; clone size: .; V gene: TRBV7-3; CDR3 DNA: TGTGCCAGCAGCTTAACGGGACCGGCAACTAATGAAAAACTGTTTTTT; CDR3 protein: CASSLTGPATNEKLFF
J gene: TRBJ2-2; D gene: TRBD1; CDR3 length: 14; clone size: .; V gene: TRBV28; CDR3 DNA: TGTGCCAGCAGTTTTACAGGGGGCACCGGGGAGCTGTTTTTT; CDR3 protein: CASSFTGGTGELFF
J gene: TRBJ1-4; D gene: TRBD1; CDR3 length: 15; clone size: once; V gene: TRBV19; CDR3 DNA: TGTGCCAGTAGTCGGACAGGGGAGCGGTGGGGAAAACTGTTTTTT; CDR3 protein: CASSRTGERWGKLFF
J gene: TRBJ1-1; D gene: TRBD1; CDR3 length: 15; clone size: .; V gene: TRBV6-5; CDR3 DNA: TGTGCCAGCTCCCCCAGGGGACAGGGTGCCGTGGGAGCTTTCTTT; CDR3 protein: CASSPRGQGAVGAFF
J gene: TRBJ1-2; D gene: .; CDR3 length: 15; clone size: .; V gene: TRBV5-6; CDR3 DNA: TGTGCCAGCACCAAAGGGGGGTTTGAGGGCTATGGCTACACCTTC; CDR3 protein: CASTKGGFEGYGYTF
J gene: TRBJ2-2; D gene: .; CDR3 length: 15; clone size: .; V gene: TRBV11-2; CDR3 DNA: TGTGCCAGCACTGGAGTAAGGGGTAGCACCGGGGAGCTGTTTTTT; CDR3 protein: CASTGVRGSTGELFF
J gene: TRBJ1-1; D gene: .; CDR3 length: 14; clone size: few; V gene: TRBV25-1; CDR3 DNA: TGTGCCAGCAGTACAACAGGCATGAACACTGAAGCTTTCTTT; CDR3 protein: CASSTTGMNTEAFF
J gene: TRBJ1-2; D gene: .; CDR3 length: 14; clone size: .; V gene: TRBV10-1; CDR3 DNA: TGCGCCAGCAGTGAGTCGGGACTTAACTATGGCTACACCTTC; CDR3 protein: CASSESGLNYGYTF
J gene: TRBJ1-6; D gene: .; CDR3 length: 14; clone size: few; V gene: TRBV7-2; CDR3 DNA: TGTGCCAGCAGCCTCAAGGCGGGGAATTCACCCCTCCACTTT; CDR3 protein: CASSLKAGNSPLHF
J gene: TRBJ1-5; D gene: TRBD1; CDR3 length: 14; clone size: .; V gene: TRBV6-1; CDR3 DNA: TGTGCCAGCAGAGTCGACAGGGGGCCTCAGCCCCAGCATTTT; CDR3 protein: CASRVDRGPQPQHF
J gene: TRBJ1-6; D gene: .; CDR3 length: 13; clone size: .; V gene: TRBV14; CDR3 DNA: TGTGCCAGCAGCCATCAGGGCCGCTCACCCCTCCACTTT; CDR3 protein: CASSHQGRSPLHF
J gene: TRBJ2-3; D gene: .; CDR3 length: 13; clone size: .; V gene: TRBV11-3; CDR3 DNA: TGTGCCAGCAGCTCGCCCCCCCGGGAAACGCAGTATTTT; CDR3 protein: CASSSPPRETQYF
J gene: TRBJ1-2; D gene: .; CDR3 length: 13; clone size: .; V gene: TRBV18; CDR3 DNA: TGTGCCAGCTCACCAATAGTCGGCTATGGCTACACCTTC; CDR3 protein: CASSPIVGYGYTF
J gene: TRBJ2-3; D gene: .; CDR3 length: 16; clone size: .; V gene: TRBV7-9; CDR3 DNA: TGTGCCAGCAGCTTAGTTCGGCGGGGCGGTGGGGATACGCAGTATTTT; CDR3 protein: CASSLVRRGGGDTQYF
J gene: TRBJ1-6; D gene: .; CDR3 length: 13; clone size: .; V gene: TRBV5-6; CDR3 DNA: TGTGCCAGCAGCTTGCTGCAGGGTTCACCCCTCCACTTT; CDR3 protein: CASSLLQGSPLHF
J gene: TRBJ2-5; D gene: .; CDR3 length: 12; clone size: few; V gene: TRBV18; CDR3 DNA: TGTGCCAGCTCACCGTACCAAGAGACCCAGTACTTC; CDR3 protein: CASSPYQETQYF
J gene: TRBJ2-6; D gene: TRBD1; CDR3 length: 18; clone size: .; V gene: TRBV18; CDR3 DNA: TGTGCCAGCTCACCACTCGGGACAGGGGGCGCGGGGGCCAACGTCCTGACTTTC; CDR3 protein: CASSPLGTGGAGANVLTF
J gene: TRBJ2-2; D gene: TRBD1; CDR3 length: 15; clone size: .; V gene: TRBV10-3; CDR3 DNA: TGTGCCATCAGTGTACAGGGGTTAGACACCGGGGAGCTGTTTTTT; CDR3 protein: CAISVQGLDTGELFF
J gene: TRBJ1-2; D gene: .; CDR3 length: 14; clone size: .; V gene: TRBV19; CDR3 DNA: TGTGCCACCCGTCCGGGGCAGGGATTTAATGGCTACACCTTC; CDR3 protein: CATRPGQGFNGYTF
J gene: TRBJ2-1; D gene: .; CDR3 length: 15; clone size: once; V gene: TRBV5-1; CDR3 DNA: TGCGCCAGCGCACAGGGTAGCCCCGTAAACAATGAGCAGTTCTTC; CDR3 protein: CASAQGSPVNNEQFF
J gene: TRBJ2-3; D gene: .; CDR3 length: 13; clone size: .; V gene: TRBV6-1; CDR3 DNA: TGTGCCAGCAGTCAGGGTAGCACAGATACGCAGTATTTT; CDR3 protein: CASSQGSTDTQYF
J gene: TRBJ2-5; D gene: TRBD2; CDR3 length: 15; clone size: .; V gene: TRBV10-1; CDR3 DNA: TGCGCCAGCAGTGATGGCGGGGGGGCCGGAGAGACCCAGTACTTC; CDR3 protein: CASSDGGGAGETQYF
J gene: TRBJ1-4; D gene: .; CDR3 length: 14; clone size: .; V gene: TRBV18; CDR3 DNA: TGTGCCAGCTCACCCCTCGGCTGGGGTGAAAAACTGTTTTTT; CDR3 protein: CASSPLGWGEKLFF
J gene: TRBJ2-5; D gene: TRBD2; CDR3 length: 15; clone size: few; V gene: TRBV5-1; CDR3 DNA: TGCGCCAGCAGCAGGGGGACTAGTGCACAAGAGACCCAGTACTTC; CDR3 protein: CASSRGTSAQETQYF
J gene: TRBJ2-7; D gene: .; CDR3 length: 13; clone size: few; V gene: TRBV7-9; CDR3 DNA: TGTGCCAGCAGCTTAAGTAACAGGAACGAGCAGTACTTC; CDR3 protein: CASSLSNRNEQYF
J gene: TRBJ2-5; D gene: TRBD2; CDR3 length: 15; clone size: .; V gene: TRBV5-1; CDR3 DNA: TGCGCCAGCAGCGCGGGGGGCCCCCCCGAATGGGACCAGTACTTC; CDR3 protein: CASSAGGPPEWDQYF
J gene: TRBJ2-1; D gene: .; CDR3 length: 13; clone size: .; V gene: TRBV2; CDR3 DNA: TGTGCCAGCAGTGAAGAAAAAGTCGGGGAGCAGTTCTTC; CDR3 protein: CASSEEKVGEQFF
J gene: TRBJ2-4; D gene: .; CDR3 length: 14; clone size: .; V gene: TRBV27; CDR3 DNA: TGTGCCAGCAGTCTAAAACAGGGTTCAGACATTCAGTACTTC; CDR3 protein: CASSLKQGSDIQYF
J gene: TRBJ1-1; D gene: .; CDR3 length: 14; clone size: few; V gene: TRBV30; CDR3 DNA: TGTGCCTTTCAGACAGGTGTCTGGGACACTGAAGCTTTCTTT; CDR3 protein: CAFQTGVWDTEAFF
J gene: TRBJ2-2; D gene: .; CDR3 length: 18; clone size: .; V gene: TRBV18; CDR3 DNA: TGTGCCAGCTCTCTCACCGCGAGGGGGGGCGTGAACACCGGGGAGCTGTTTTTT; CDR3 protein: CASSLTARGGVNTGELFF
J gene: TRBJ1-3; D gene: .; CDR3 length: 14; clone size: .; V gene: TRBV18; CDR3 DNA: TGTGCCAGCTCGAACGAGGGCTCTGGAAACACCATATATTTT; CDR3 protein: CASSNEGSGNTIYF
J gene: TRBJ2-2; D gene: .; CDR3 length: 12; clone size: .; V gene: TRBV2; CDR3 DNA: TGTGCCAGCACCATAAGGGCCGGGGAGCTGTTTTTT; CDR3 protein: CASTIRAGELFF
J gene: TRBJ1-4; D gene: .; CDR3 length: 14; clone size: .; V gene: TRBV28; CDR3 DNA: TGTGCCAGCAGTTTGTGGACTACTAATGAAAAACTGTTTTTT; CDR3 protein: CASSLWTTNEKLFF
J gene: TRBJ1-2; D gene: .; CDR3 length: 14; clone size: .; V gene: TRBV6-1; CDR3 DNA: TGTGCCAGCAGTCCGGGGTGGGGGTTGTCAGGCTACACCTTC; CDR3 protein: CASSPGWGLSGYTF
J gene: TRBJ2-1; D gene: TRBD2; CDR3 length: 15; clone size: .; V gene: TRBV19; CDR3 DNA: TGTGCCAGTAGACCTGCGGGGGGGCCCTACAATGAGCAGTTCTTC; CDR3 protein: CASRPAGGPYNEQFF
J gene: TRBJ1-5; D gene: TRBD1; CDR3 length: 13; clone size: .; V gene: TRBV5-5; CDR3 DNA: TGTGCCAGCAGCTTGACAGGGGGTCAGCCCCAGCATTTT; CDR3 protein: CASSLTGGQPQHF
J gene: TRBJ2-3; D gene: TRBD1; CDR3 length: 18; clone size: .; V gene: TRBV9; CDR3 DNA: TGTGCCAGCAGCGTAGACCCCGGGACAGGGTGGGGCACAGATACGCAGTATTTT; CDR3 protein: CASSVDPGTGWGTDTQYF
J gene: TRBJ1-6; D gene: TRBD1; CDR3 length: 15; clone size: .; V gene: TRBV19; CDR3 DNA: TGTGCCAGTAGCAGAGGGACAGGGATACAATTCACCCTCCACTTT; CDR3 protein: CASSRGTGIQFTLHF
J gene: TRBJ1-6; D gene: .; CDR3 length: 18; clone size: .; V gene: TRBV5-6; CDR3 DNA: TGTGCCAGCAGCTCCCTTATGGGTTATAGCTCCTATAATTCACCCCTCCACTTT; CDR3 protein: CASSSLMGYSSYNSPLHF
J gene: TRBJ2-3; D gene: .; CDR3 length: 15; clone size: .; V gene: TRBV4-1; CDR3 DNA: TGCGCCAGCAGCCAAGATTCGGGCCACCCAGATACGCAGTATTTT; CDR3 protein: CASSQDSGHPDTQYF
J gene: TRBJ2-7; D gene: TRBD2; CDR3 length: 15; clone size: .; V gene: TRBV5-5; CDR3 DNA: TGTGCCGCGGGAGGAGGCGATACCACGGCATGGGAGCAGTACTTC; CDR3 protein: CAAGGGDTTAWEQYF
J gene: TRBJ2-1; D gene: .; CDR3 length: 16; clone size: .; V gene: TRBV11-3; CDR3 DNA: TGTGCCAGCAGCTTAGCCGTGATCGGGGCTAACAATGAGCAGTTCTTC; CDR3 protein: CASSLAVIGANNEQFF